This TCR beta chain was captured in a study of shared clonotypes between healthy human individuals. The protocol was immunoSEQ multiplex PCR, while the TCRdb copy is restricted to in-frame clones and leaves out a portion. The sample lists about 640,000 clones; roughly 78% were seen once. This clone was seen only once. Its antigen is unidentified. Points from the study as a whole: Although depth was large, rarefaction showed that sequencing of the sorted subsets was incomplete. On the whole, naive subsets had larger estimated richness than memory subsets had. A handful of donors shared about 5% of their naive CD4 clonotypes.

V lost 1 base and J lost 5; bases outside the gene matches: 10. This CDR3 has 17 residues. Germline loops: CDR1 MDHEN, CDR2 SYDVKM. This TCR came from a young woman in good health. V usage is TRBV28 and J usage is TRBJ2-7, with 11 positions matching TRBD2. The sequenced material came from memory CD4+ T cells sorted from blood. Subset specified: CD45RA-negative fraction. CDR3 DNA: TGTGCCAGCAGTTTATACCCGGGGACTAGCGGACCGAACGAGCAGTACTTC. Translation: CASSLYPGTSGPNEQYF.